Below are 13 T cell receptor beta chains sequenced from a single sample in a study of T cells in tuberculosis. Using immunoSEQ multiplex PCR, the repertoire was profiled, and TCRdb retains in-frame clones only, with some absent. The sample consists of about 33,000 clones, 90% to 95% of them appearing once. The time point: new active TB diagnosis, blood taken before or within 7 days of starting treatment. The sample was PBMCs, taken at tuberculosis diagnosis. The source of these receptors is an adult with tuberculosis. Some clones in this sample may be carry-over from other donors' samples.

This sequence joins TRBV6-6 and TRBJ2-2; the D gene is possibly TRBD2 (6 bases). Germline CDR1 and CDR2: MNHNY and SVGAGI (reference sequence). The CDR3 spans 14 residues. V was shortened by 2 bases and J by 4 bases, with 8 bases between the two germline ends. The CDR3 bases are TGTGCCAGCAGTTACAGGGGAGGCACCGGGGAGCTGTTTTTT. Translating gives CASSYRGGTGELFF.

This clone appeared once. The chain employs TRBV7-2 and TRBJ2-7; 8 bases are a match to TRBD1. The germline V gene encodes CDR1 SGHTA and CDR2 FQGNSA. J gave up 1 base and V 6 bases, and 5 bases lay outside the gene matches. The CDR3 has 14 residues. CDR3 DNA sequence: TGTGCCAGCAGTTTCGGACAGGGTTCCTACGAGCAGTACTTC. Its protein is CASSFGQGSYEQYF. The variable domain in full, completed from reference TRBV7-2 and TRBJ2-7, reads GAGVSQSPSNKVTEKGKDVELRCDPISGHTALYWYRQSLGQGLEFLIYFQGNSAPDKSGLPSDRFSAERTGGSVSTLTIQRTQQEDSAVYLCASSFGQGSYEQYFGPGTRLTVT.

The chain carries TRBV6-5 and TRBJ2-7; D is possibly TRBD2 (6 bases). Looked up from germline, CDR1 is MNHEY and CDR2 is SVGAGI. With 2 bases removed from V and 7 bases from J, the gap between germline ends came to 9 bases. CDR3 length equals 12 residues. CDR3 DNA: TGTGCCAGCAGTTACAGCCGGGGGGAGCAGTACTTC. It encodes CASSYSRGEQYF.

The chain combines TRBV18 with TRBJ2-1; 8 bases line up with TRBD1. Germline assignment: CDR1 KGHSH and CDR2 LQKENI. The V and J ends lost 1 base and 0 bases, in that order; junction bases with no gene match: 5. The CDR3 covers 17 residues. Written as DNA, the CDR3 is TGTGCCAGCTCACCACGGCAGGGGGCCGCCTCCTACAATGAGCAGTTCTTC. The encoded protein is CASSPRQGAASYNEQFF.

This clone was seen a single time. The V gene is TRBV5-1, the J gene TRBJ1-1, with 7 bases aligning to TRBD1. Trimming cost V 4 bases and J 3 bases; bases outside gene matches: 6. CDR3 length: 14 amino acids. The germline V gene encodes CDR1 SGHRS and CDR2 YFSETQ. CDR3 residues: CASSERRGYTEAFF. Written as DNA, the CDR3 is TGCGCCAGCAGCGAGCGCAGGGGGTACACTGAAGCTTTCTTT. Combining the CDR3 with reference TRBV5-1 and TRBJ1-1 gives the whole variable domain KAGVTQTPRYLIKTRGQQVTLSCSPISGHRSVSWYQQTPGQGLQFLFEYFSETQRNKGNFPGRFSGRQFSNSRSEMNVSTLELGDSALYLCASSERRGYTEAFFGQGTRLTVV.

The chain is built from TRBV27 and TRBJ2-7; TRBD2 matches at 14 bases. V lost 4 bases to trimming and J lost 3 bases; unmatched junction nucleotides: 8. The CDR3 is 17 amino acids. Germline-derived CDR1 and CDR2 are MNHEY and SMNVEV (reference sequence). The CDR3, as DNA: TGTGCCAGCAGTTCCGAAGGACTAGCGGGGGGCCACTACGAGCAGTACTTC. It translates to CASSSEGLAGGHYEQYF.

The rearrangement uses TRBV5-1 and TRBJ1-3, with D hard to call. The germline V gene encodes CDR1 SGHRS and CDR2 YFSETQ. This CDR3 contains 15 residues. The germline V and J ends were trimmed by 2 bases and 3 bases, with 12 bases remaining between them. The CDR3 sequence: CASSFSQNLGNTIYF. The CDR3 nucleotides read TGCGCCAGCAGCTTTAGCCAGAATCTTGGAAACACCATATATTTT. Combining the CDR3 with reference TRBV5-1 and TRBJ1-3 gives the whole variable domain KAGVTQTPRYLIKTRGQQVTLSCSPISGHRSVSWYQQTPGQGLQFLFEYFSETQRNKGNFPGRFSGRQFSNSRSEMNVSTLELGDSALYLCASSFSQNLGNTIYFGEGSWLTVV.

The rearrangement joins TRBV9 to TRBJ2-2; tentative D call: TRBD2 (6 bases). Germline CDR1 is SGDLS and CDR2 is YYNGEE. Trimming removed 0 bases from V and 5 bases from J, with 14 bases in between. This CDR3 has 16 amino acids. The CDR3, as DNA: TGTGCCAGCAGCGTAGGACCCATCCGGGGGACCGGGGAGCTGTTTTTT. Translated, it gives CASSVGPIRGTGELFF.

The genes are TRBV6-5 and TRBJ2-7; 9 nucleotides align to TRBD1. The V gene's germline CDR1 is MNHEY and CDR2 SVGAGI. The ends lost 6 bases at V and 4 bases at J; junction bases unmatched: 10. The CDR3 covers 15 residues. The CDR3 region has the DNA TGTGCCAGCAGGGGGACCGGGACAGGGACTTACGAGCAGTACTTC. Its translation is CASRGTGTGTYEQYF.

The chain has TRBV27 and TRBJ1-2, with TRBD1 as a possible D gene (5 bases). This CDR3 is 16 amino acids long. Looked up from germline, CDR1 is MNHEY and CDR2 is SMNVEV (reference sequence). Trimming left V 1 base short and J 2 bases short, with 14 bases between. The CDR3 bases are TGTGCCAGCAGTTTATTTGGAGGGGTCGGGAACTATGGCTACACCTTC. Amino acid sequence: CASSLFGGVGNYGYTF.

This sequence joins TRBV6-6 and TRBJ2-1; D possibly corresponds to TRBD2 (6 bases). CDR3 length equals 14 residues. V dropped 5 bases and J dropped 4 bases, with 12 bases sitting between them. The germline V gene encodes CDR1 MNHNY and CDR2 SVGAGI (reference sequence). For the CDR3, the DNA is TGTGCCAGCAGTACGGCGGGGCCGTACAATGAGCAGTTCTTC. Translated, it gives CASSTAGPYNEQFF.

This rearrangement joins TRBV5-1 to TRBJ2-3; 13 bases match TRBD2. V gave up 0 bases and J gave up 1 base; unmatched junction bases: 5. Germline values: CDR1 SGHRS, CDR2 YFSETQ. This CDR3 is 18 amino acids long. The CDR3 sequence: CASSLAFTSGGGTDTQYF. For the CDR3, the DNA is TGCGCCAGCAGCTTGGCCTTTACTAGCGGGGGGGGCACAGATACGCAGTATTTT.

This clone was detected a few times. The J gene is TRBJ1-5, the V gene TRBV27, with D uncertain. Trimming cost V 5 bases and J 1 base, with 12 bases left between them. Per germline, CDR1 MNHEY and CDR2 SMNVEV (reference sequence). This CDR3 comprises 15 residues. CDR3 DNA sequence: TGTGCCAGCAGTCCGCTCGACTGGAGCAATCAGCCCCAGCATTTT. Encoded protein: CASSPLDWSNQPQHF.